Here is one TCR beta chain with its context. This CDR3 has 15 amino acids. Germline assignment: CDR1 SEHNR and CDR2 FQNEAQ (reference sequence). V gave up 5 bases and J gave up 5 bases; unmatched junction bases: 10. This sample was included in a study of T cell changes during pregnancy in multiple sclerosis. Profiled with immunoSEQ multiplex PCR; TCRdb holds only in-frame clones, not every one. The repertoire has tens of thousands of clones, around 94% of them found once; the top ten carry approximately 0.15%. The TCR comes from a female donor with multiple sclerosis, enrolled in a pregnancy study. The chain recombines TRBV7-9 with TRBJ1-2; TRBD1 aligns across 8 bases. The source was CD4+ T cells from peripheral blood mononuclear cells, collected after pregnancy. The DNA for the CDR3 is TGTGCCAGCAGCCACACGACAGGGGCGACTTATGGCTACACCTTC. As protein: CASSHTTGATYGYTF.